This TCR beta chain was documented in a study of radiotherapy plus CTLA-4 blockade in lung cancer. For the study at large: For approximately 19% of patients, objective responses occurred, and approximately 31% had disease control.

V shed 5 bases, J shed 2 bases, and the junction held 9 bases outside the gene matches. Germline loops: CDR1 KGHSH, CDR2 LQKENI. The CDR3 is 17 amino acids. The study treated chemo-refractory metastatic non-small-cell lung cancer patients with focal radiation plus ipilimumab CTLA-4 blockade. Findings of the study overall: Among reported predictors of response, early blood T cell clone dynamics with interferon-beta performed best. Blood saw expansion of tumor-derived TCR clones after radiotherapy plus ipilimumab.

With regard to this clone: Its target is unknown.

Some clones are missing from TCRdb's copy, which holds only in-frame ones; the method was immunoSEQ multiplex PCR. Of fewer than 100,000 clones listed, 70% to 85% were seen once; the top ten hold roughly 0.87%. The sequence came from a human donor with non-small cell lung cancer who had stable disease on radiotherapy plus ipilimumab. The chain joins TRBV18 to TRBJ2-1, with 10 bases fitting TRBD1. Sequenced here: peripheral blood, sampled from a patient treated with radiotherapy plus ipilimumab. CDR3 region: CASSFRTGGLTYNEQFF. CDR3 DNA: TGTGCCAGCTCATTTCGGACAGGGGGATTGACCTACAATGAGCAGTTCTTC.